The 25 T cell receptor beta chains reported below all come from one sample, sequenced in a study of T cell repertoires in ileal Crohn's disease. TCRdb's copy holds only in-frame clones and misses some; the assay was immunoSEQ multiplex PCR. The sample holds fewer than 20,000 clones, about 90% seen once. Source material: ileal tissue. The receptors originated from an adult with Crohn's disease.

The chain recombines TRBV5-1 with TRBJ2-2; 8 nucleotides line up with TRBD2. The CDR3 runs to 15 residues. Germline V gene data show CDR1 as SGHRS and CDR2 as YFSETQ. With 4 bases clipped from V and 6 bases from J, the junction kept 8 bases outside the gene matches. The CDR3: CASSGSGSGAGELFF. The CDR3 DNA sequence: TGCGCCAGCAGCGGAAGCGGGAGCGGGGCCGGGGAGCTGTTTTTT.

This clone was observed once. The genes are TRBV7-2 and TRBJ2-1; 16 nucleotides align to TRBD2. The CDR3 has 17 amino acids. Germline CDR1 SGHTA, CDR2 FQGNSA. With V trimmed by 4 bases and J by 10 bases, 10 bases remained unmatched. The CDR3, as DNA: TGTGCCAGCAGCTCTGGGACTAGCGGGAGGGCCACCGGAGAGCAGTTCTTC. This codes for CASSSGTSGRATGEQFF.

In DNA form, the CDR3 reads TGTGCCTGGGACTTGTTCAATGAGCAGTTCTTC. Amino acids: CAWDLFNEQFF. V usage is TRBV30 and J usage is TRBJ2-1, with unresolved D. The CDR3 consists of 11 residues. Germline V CDR1 and CDR2: GTSNPN, SVGIG (reference sequence). Trimming removed 5 bases from V and 6 bases from J, with 8 bases in between.

The sample holds one count of this clone. The V gene is TRBV4-2, the J gene TRBJ1-1, with D unresolved. V was shortened by 0 bases and J by 8 bases, with 10 bases between the two germline ends. This CDR3 comprises 13 residues. Germline-derived CDR1 and CDR2 are LGHNA and YNFKEQ. CDR3 protein: CASSQDLNREAFF. In DNA form, the CDR3 reads TGTGCCAGCAGCCAAGATCTTAATCGGGAAGCTTTCTTT.

The J gene is TRBJ2-7, the V gene TRBV11-2; 8 positions agree with TRBD1. This CDR3 is 13 amino acids long. The germline gives CDR1 SGHAT, CDR2 FQNNGV. The ends lost 5 bases at V and 4 bases at J; junction bases unmatched: 4. CDR3: CASSTDRVYEQYF. Written as DNA, the CDR3 is TGTGCCAGCAGCACGGACAGGGTTTACGAGCAGTACTTC.

This clone was detected only a few times. The V call is TRBV7-3, the J call TRBJ2-1, with 8 bases identical to TRBD2. Germline lookup yields CDR1 SGHTA and CDR2 FQGTGA. The length of the CDR3 is 13 residues. With 3 bases clipped from V and 6 bases from J, the junction kept 1 base outside the gene matches. This CDR3 reads CASSFAGGNEQFF. For the CDR3, the DNA is TGTGCCAGCAGCTTCGCGGGGGGCAATGAGCAGTTCTTC.

The gene calls are TRBV11-2 and TRBJ1-2; no clear D. With 5 bases removed from V and 4 bases from J, the gap between germline ends came to 17 bases. The CDR3 consists of 15 residues. Germline CDR1 SGHAT, CDR2 FQNNGV. For the CDR3, the DNA is TGTGCCAGCAGCCCTTCTCTCGACACTGCCTATGGCTACACCTTC. Protein sequence: CASSPSLDTAYGYTF.

The chain joins TRBV5-4 to TRBJ2-7; tentative D call: TRBD2 (5 bases). This CDR3 contains 18 residues. Per germline, CDR1 SGHNT and CDR2 YYREEE (reference sequence). V was cut by 0 bases and J by 2 bases, with 21 bases left in between. CDR3: CASSLDIAPTTHPYEQYF. CDR3 coding DNA: TGTGCCAGCAGCTTGGACATTGCTCCGACTACGCACCCCTACGAGCAGTACTTC.

This clone was seen a single time. The chain links TRBV6-1 to TRBJ2-3; possible D gene TRBD2, 6 bases. The CDR3 contains 12 residues. Trimming removed 6 bases at V and 5 bases at J, with 9 bases between. Germline loops: CDR1 MNHNS, CDR2 SASEGT. The CDR3 coding sequence is TGTGCCAGCAGCCGGGGGAAAGATACGCAGTATTTT. It yields the protein CASSRGKDTQYF.

The chain recombines TRBV19 with TRBJ2-7; a weak D match, TRBD1 (6 bases). V was pared by 3 bases and J by 3 bases, with 9 bases between. The CDR3 extends over 13 amino acids. The germline V gene has CDR1 LNHDA and CDR2 SQIVND (reference sequence). The CDR3 spells CASSIGRGYEQYF. CDR3 DNA sequence: TGTGCCAGTAGTATCGGCAGGGGCTACGAGCAGTACTTC.

The chain has TRBV7-8 and TRBJ1-1; D gene uncertain. There are 13 residues in the CDR3. CDR1 and CDR2 from the germline V gene are SGHVS and FQNEAQ. V was shortened by 7 bases and J by 0 bases, with 9 bases between the two germline ends. Here the CDR3 DNA reads TGTGCCAGCACTTCGCACATGAACACTGAAGCTTTCTTT. Amino acid sequence: CASTSHMNTEAFF.

The CDR3 sequence: CASSTGFRNQPQHF. In DNA, the CDR3 is TGTGCCAGTAGTACAGGGTTTCGCAATCAGCCCCAGCATTTT. V and J are TRBV19 and TRBJ1-5, with D possibly matching TRBD1 (5 bases). The CDR3 contains 14 residues. V was shortened by 4 bases and J by 2 bases, with 9 bases between the two germline ends. Germline CDR1 is LNHDA and CDR2 is SQIVND (reference sequence).

This chain links TRBV11-2 with TRBJ2-4; D remains ambiguous. From germline, CDR1 is SGHAT and CDR2 FQNNGV. V was shortened by 5 bases and J by 1 base, with 15 bases between the two germline ends. The CDR3 sequence is 16 residues long. CDR3 nucleotides: TGTGCCAGCAGCCTACCTCTGATGGAGGCCAAAAACATTCAGTACTTC. As protein: CASSLPLMEAKNIQYF.

This chain uses TRBV5-1 with TRBJ1-2, with 8 bases matching TRBD1. V was clipped by 2 bases and J by 2 bases; unmatched bases: 2. Germline-derived CDR1 and CDR2 are SGHRS and YFSETQ. This CDR3 has 14 residues. The CDR3 sequence: CASSLGQGNYGYTF. The CDR3 region has the DNA TGCGCCAGCAGCTTAGGACAGGGCAACTATGGCTACACCTTC.

The V gene is TRBV6-5, the J gene TRBJ2-7; maybe TRBD1 (6 bases). The V gene lost 7 bases and the J gene lost 6 bases, with 19 bases spanning the gap. The CDR3 totals 14 residues. Germline CDR1 MNHEY, CDR2 SVGAGI. CDR3 sequence (DNA): TGTGCCAGCATCGACAGGAAGGGTCTCGGCGAGCAGTACTTC. Translation: CASIDRKGLGEQYF.

This clone was seen a single time. This chain connects TRBV10-3 to TRBJ2-1; 10 bases agree with TRBD2. Germline CDR1 is ENHRY and CDR2 is SYGVKD. This CDR3 comprises 14 residues. J was trimmed by 10 bases and V by 6 bases; bases with no gene match: 9. CDR3 protein: CAISGLADGGEQFF. The CDR3, as DNA: TGTGCCATCAGCGGACTAGCGGATGGTGGGGAGCAGTTCTTC.

The chain employs TRBV4-1 and TRBJ2-2, with TRBD1 matching over 8 bases. CDR3 length equals 17 residues. V gave up 1 base and J gave up 3 bases; unmatched junction bases: 7. The germline V gene encodes CDR1 MGHRA and CDR2 YSYEKL. The CDR3 loop reads CASSQGGRTGYTGELFF. Here the CDR3 DNA reads TGCGCCAGCAGCCAAGGGGGAAGGACAGGGTACACCGGGGAGCTGTTTTTT.

Only a few counts were recorded for this clone. The chain has TRBV7-9 and TRBJ1-1, with no clear D. The CDR3 covers 13 residues. Trimming cost V 1 base and J 1 base, with 4 bases left between them. CDR1 and CDR2 (germline): SEHNR, FQNEAQ (reference sequence). DNA of the CDR3: TGTGCCAGCAGCTTAGATAGGAACACTGAAGCTTTCTTT. Protein sequence: CASSLDRNTEAFF. The full variable domain, with the rest looked up from reference TRBV7-9 and TRBJ1-1, is DTGVSQNPRHKITKRGQNVTFRCDPISEHNRLYWYRQTLGQGPEFLTYFQNEAQLEKSRLLSDRFSAERPKGSFSTLEIQRTEQGDSAMYLCASSLDRNTEAFFGQGTRLTVV.

This clone was picked up one time. V and J are TRBV5-1 and TRBJ2-5; 10 bases fit TRBD2. The CDR3 loop spans 13 amino acids. Germline CDR1 and CDR2: SGHRS and YFSETQ. The J segment lost 5 bases and the V segment lost 5 bases, leaving 3 bases of the junction unmatched. The CDR3 DNA follows: TGCGCCAGCAGTAGCGGGAGGATGGAGACCCAGTACTTC. This codes for CASSSGRMETQYF.

The chain joins TRBV6-1 to TRBJ1-2, with D possibly matching TRBD1 (5 bases). The CDR3 is made up of 15 amino acids. Deletions cut 2 bases from V and 3 bases from J, with 13 bases between. Germline V gene lookup returns CDR1 MNHNS and CDR2 SASEGT. This CDR3 reads CASSESLGRDYGYTF. The CDR3, as DNA: TGTGCCAGCAGTGAATCCCTTGGCAGGGACTATGGCTACACCTTC.

The chain employs TRBV5-1 and TRBJ2-2, with D hard to call. Trimming cost V 4 bases and J 1 base, with 8 bases left between them. Germline lookup yields CDR1 SGHRS and CDR2 YFSETQ. The CDR3 contains 14 residues. CDR3 region: CASSHDWNTGELFF. CDR3 in DNA: TGCGCCAGCAGCCATGACTGGAACACCGGGGAGCTGTTTTTT.

The CDR3 bases are TGTGCCAGCAGTGTCAGACTTTTTGGCCGGCGAGGCGACGAGCAGTACTTC. This translates into CASSVRLFGRRGDEQYF. This chain uses TRBV25-1 with TRBJ2-7; D ambiguous. V lost 4 bases to trimming and J lost 5 bases, with 24 bases between them. The CDR3 has 17 amino acids. Per the germline V gene, CDR1 is MGHDK and CDR2 is SYGVNS.

V is TRBV5-1 and J is TRBJ2-7, with TRBD1 identical over 9 bases. The CDR3 length is 16 residues. The junction had 8 bases not matched to a gene; V was cut back by 4 bases and J by 0 bases. Looked up from germline, CDR1 is SGHRS and CDR2 is YFSETQ. The CDR3 region is CASSATGTGTSYEQYF. As DNA, the CDR3 is TGCGCCAGCAGCGCCACGGGGACAGGGACCTCCTACGAGCAGTACTTC.

The chain has TRBV5-4 and TRBJ1-2; D is unresolved. The V gene's germline CDR1 is SGHNT and CDR2 YYREEE (reference sequence). There are 12 residues in the CDR3. The V and J ends lost 0 bases and 5 bases respectively, with 5 bases between them. The CDR3 DNA reads as TGTGCCAGCAGCTTGGCAGAATATGGCTACACCTTC. Protein sequence: CASSLAEYGYTF.

The chain is built from TRBV2 and TRBJ1-5; weak D call: TRBD1 (5 bases). Germline CDR1 SNHLY, CDR2 FYNNEI. The V gene lost 3 bases and the J gene lost 7 bases, with 10 bases spanning the gap. The CDR3 extends over 13 amino acids. In DNA form, the CDR3 reads TGTGCCAGCAGTGACTCAGGGTTCCAGCCCCAGCATTTT. Its protein is CASSDSGFQPQHF.